This is a list of T cell receptor beta chains from one sample in a study of T cells after posttransplantation cyclophosphamide. Some clones are missing from TCRdb's copy, which holds only in-frame ones; the method was immunoSEQ multiplex PCR. This sample carries 8,000 to 10,000 clones, none of them present only once. Sequences were derived from PBMCs, sampled less than 370 days after allogeneic stem cell transplant with posttransplant cyclophosphamide. Receptors originate from a male patient in his forties or fifties who received an allogeneic stem cell transplant from a related donor and was CMV-positive. A subset of T cells may come from the graft donor. Each CDR3 is given with its conserved first and last residue. The D gene is left open where the match is weak. Only some rows state a clone size, as once, few, many or a class for expanded clones.

clone_size	v_call	j_call	d_call	cdr3_nt	cdr3_aa
medium-sized	TRBV6-1	TRBJ1-1	.	TGTGCCAGCAGTGAAGCGTGGGCGAACACTGAAGCTTTCTTT	CASSEAWANTEAFF
many	TRBV7-2	TRBJ2-5	TRBD2	TGTGCCAGCAGCCCCGGGGGGGGACAAGAGACCCAGTACTTC	CASSPGGGQETQYF
medium-sized	TRBV10-2	TRBJ2-2	.	TGCGCCAGCAGTGAGGGGAGATTCCCCGGGGCCGGGGAGCTGTTTTTT	CASSEGRFPGAGELFF
many	TRBV27	TRBJ1-2	.	TGTGCCAGCAGTTTAAAGGGGGGGAACTATGGCTACACCTTC	CASSLKGGNYGYTF
many	TRBV6-5	TRBJ1-5	.	TGTGCCAGCAGTTCCGACATTAGCAATCAGCCCCAGCATTTT	CASSSDISNQPQHF
many	TRBV19	TRBJ2-7	.	TGTGCCAGTAGTATGGGTATCAGGGCGCGGCACGAGCAGTACTTC	CASSMGIRARHEQYF
many	TRBV27	TRBJ1-2	.	TGTGCCAGCAGAGACAGACGGGGCTACACCTTC	CASRDRRGYTF
many	TRBV11-3	TRBJ2-5	TRBD1	TGTGCCAGCAGCTTAGCTGGACAGGCAAAAGAGACCCAGTACTTC	CASSLAGQAKETQYF
few	TRBV11-2	TRBJ2-7	TRBD1	TGTGCCAGCAGCTCGTACAGGGGGCTGGCCTACGAGCAGTACTTC	CASSSYRGLAYEQYF
many	TRBV19	TRBJ1-2	.	TGTGCCAGTAGTATACAGGGGAACTATGGCTACACCTTC	CASSIQGNYGYTF
.	TRBV6-5	TRBJ2-5	TRBD2	TGTGCCAGCAGTGCGGGGCTGCGGGGGGAGCAGTACTTC	CASSAGLRGEQYF
many	TRBV5-1	TRBJ2-5	.	TGCGCCAGCAGCTTGAAACAGAAAGAGACCCAGTACTTC	CASSLKQKETQYF
many	TRBV19	TRBJ2-7	TRBD2	TGTGCCACCTCCTCAGCTGGCCCCCTAGCGGGAGGGGGAGAGCAGTACTTC	CATSSAGPLAGGGEQYF
many	TRBV7-7	TRBJ2-5	.	TGTGCTAGCAGCCAATATAGCTTGGGAGAGACCCAGTACTTC	CASSQYSLGETQYF
many	TRBV2	TRBJ2-5	.	TGTGCCAGCAGTGAACGCTTGACAGAAGAGACCCAGTACTTC	CASSERLTEETQYF
many	TRBV9	TRBJ1-1	.	TGTGCCAGCAGCCCGCCCCCGACAGCAAACACTGAAGCTTTCTTT	CASSPPPTANTEAFF
many	TRBV10-1	TRBJ2-2	TRBD2	TGCGCCAGCAGTGGGGGTTCGGTGACTAGCGGGAGCGGGGAGCTGTTTTTT	CASSGGSVTSGSGELFF
many	TRBV5-6	TRBJ1-2	.	TGTGCCAGCACTCCGGGAGGAACCAACTATGGCTACACCTTC	CASTPGGTNYGYTF
medium-sized	TRBV6-1	TRBJ2-2	.	TGTGCCAGCAGTGAAAGTGGGACTGCCACCGGGGAGCTGTTTTTT	CASSESGTATGELFF
.	TRBV27	TRBJ2-7	TRBD2	TGTGCCAGCAGTTTACTTCCTAGCGGAACCTACGAGCAGTACTTC	CASSLLPSGTYEQYF
many	TRBV5-5	TRBJ2-7	TRBD2	TGTGCCAGCAGCTTGGTCGGGGGGAGCTCCTACGAGCAGTACTTC	CASSLVGGSSYEQYF
few	TRBV19	TRBJ2-7	TRBD2	TGTGCCACCACCCGTAGCGGGAGCTCCTACGAGCAGTACTTC	CATTRSGSSYEQYF
many	TRBV5-4	TRBJ2-7	TRBD1	TGTGCCAGCAGCTTGGGCCCCGGGACAGGGATGGGCGAGCAGTACTTC	CASSLGPGTGMGEQYF
many	TRBV6-5	TRBJ2-1	TRBD1	TGTGCCAGCACCAAACAGGGGCCGGCCTACAATGAGCAGTTCTTC	CASTKQGPAYNEQFF
many	TRBV18	TRBJ2-1	TRBD1	TGTGCCAGCTCAGGTTACGGGACAGATTACAATGAGCAGTTCTTC	CASSGYGTDYNEQFF
many	TRBV5-4	TRBJ1-1	TRBD1	TGTGCCAGCAGCTTGGTGACAGGGGGAGCTTTCTTT	CASSLVTGGAFF
many	TRBV5-4	TRBJ2-6	.	TGTGCCAGCAGCTTGGCCATCCACCGGTTTACTGGGGCCAACGTCCTGACTTTC	CASSLAIHRFTGANVLTF
many	TRBV6-5	TRBJ2-3	.	TGTGCCACTCATCCCCCTGGGGGGACGGATACGCAGTATTTT	CATHPPGGTDTQYF
many	TRBV15	TRBJ2-3	TRBD1	TGTGCCACCAGCAGAGATCCCGCCAGGGGGCGAGATACGCAGTATTTT	CATSRDPARGRDTQYF
many	TRBV7-6	TRBJ2-1	.	TGTGCCAGCAGCTCAGGGAGAGGACAGACCTACAATGAGCAGTTCTTC	CASSSGRGQTYNEQFF
many	TRBV7-9	TRBJ1-2	.	TGTGCCAGCAGCTTAAGCGGCTTGGGTGGGGGCTACACCTTC	CASSLSGLGGGYTF
medium-sized	TRBV2	TRBJ1-1	.	TGTGCCAGCAGTGATGGCAGGGCGAACACTGAAGCTTTCTTT	CASSDGRANTEAFF
many	TRBV18	TRBJ2-7	.	TGTGCCAGCTCACCGGACAGTACCTACGAGCAGTACTTC	CASSPDSTYEQYF
many	TRBV10-3	TRBJ1-1	.	TGTGCCATCGCCGGGACTGTGAACACTGAAGCTTTCTTT	CAIAGTVNTEAFF
many	TRBV2	TRBJ1-5	.	TGTGCCAGCAGTGCCGTATATAGCAATCAGCCCCAGCATTTT	CASSAVYSNQPQHF
many	TRBV6-1	TRBJ1-3	.	TGTGCCAGCAGCACACTCCAGGGTGGAAACACCATATATTTT	CASSTLQGGNTIYF
many	TRBV10-3	TRBJ2-1	TRBD2	TGTGCCATCGGGAGGGGAATGAACAATGAGCAGTTCTTC	CAIGRGMNNEQFF
many	TRBV7-9	TRBJ1-4	TRBD1	TGTGCCAGCAGCTTTCGGGACAGGGATGAAAAACTGTTTTTT	CASSFRDRDEKLFF
many	TRBV19	TRBJ2-1	TRBD2	TGTGCCAGTAGTCCCACGGGACTAGCGGGAGTTGAGCAGTTCTTC	CASSPTGLAGVEQFF
many	TRBV4-1	TRBJ2-2	.	TGCGCCAGCAGCCAACCCCTCATTGGCCGTGGGGAGCTGTTTTTT	CASSQPLIGRGELFF
.	TRBV27	TRBJ2-3	.	TGTGCCAGCAGCCCAACGGGGTTCACAGATACGCAGTATTTT	CASSPTGFTDTQYF
many	TRBV7-9	TRBJ1-1	.	TGTGCCAGCTCCACCCCCGGCAGCCCGAGGACTGAAGCTTTCTTT	CASSTPGSPRTEAFF
many	TRBV4-1	TRBJ2-2	TRBD2	TGCGCCAGCAGCCAAGGGGGGGGCACCGGGGAGCTGTTTTTT	CASSQGGGTGELFF
many	TRBV7-9	TRBJ2-3	TRBD2	TGTGCCAGCAGCTTAGTGCGGGAGGAAGATACGCAGTATTTT	CASSLVREEDTQYF
.	TRBV5-1	TRBJ1-6	.	TGCGCCAGCAGCTTGGCTCCAGGATCTAATTCACCCCTCCACTTT	CASSLAPGSNSPLHF
many	TRBV4-3	TRBJ2-7	TRBD1	TGCGCCAGCAGCCGCACAGGGGGCAACTACGAGCAGTACTTC	CASSRTGGNYEQYF
many	TRBV18	TRBJ2-7	.	TGTGCCAGCTCACCACCGGTGGGCAGTTACGAGCAGTACTTC	CASSPPVGSYEQYF
few	TRBV2	TRBJ2-7	TRBD1	TGTGCCAGCAGTGTTATCGGGACAGGGGCCTACGAGCAGTACTTC	CASSVIGTGAYEQYF
large	TRBV11-2	TRBJ1-3	TRBD1	TGTGCCAGCCACAGGGGGGACCCAGGAAACACCATATATTTT	CASHRGDPGNTIYF
many	TRBV27	TRBJ2-7	TRBD1	TGTGCCAGCAGCCCCGGGACAGGGTTATCCTACGAGCAGTACTTC	CASSPGTGLSYEQYF
many	TRBV29-1	TRBJ2-1	.	TGCAGCGGACAAAGCTTTTACAATGAGCAGTTCTTC	CSGQSFYNEQFF
many	TRBV4-1	TRBJ2-1	TRBD1	TGCGCCAGCAGCCAAGGACAGGGGAACGACAATGAGCAGTTCTTC	CASSQGQGNDNEQFF
many	TRBV4-1	TRBJ2-7	TRBD2	TGCGCCAGCAGCCATAGGGGCGGGAGGGAATCCTACGAGCAGTACTTC	CASSHRGGRESYEQYF